Presented here are 27 T cell receptor beta chains from one specimen sequenced in a study (dated by TCRdb to between 2015 and 2017). Cells that were CD4+CD25+CD127-/low were isolated as Tregs. Library preparation used 5' RACE. Sequenced on an Illumina MiSeq. TCRdb ran its own pipeline on the public reads, namely fastp trimming at Q25 and MiXCR clone calling, and kept in-frame beta chains. When rows share a CDR3 protein, they turn into one entry using the most common DNA and genes. The sample yields 35,000 to 50,000 distinct CDR3 sequences; 20% to 25% were counted once. The top ten clones comprise about 3.8% of the sample. What was sequenced was Tregs sorted from blood. All receptors come from a female donor with breast cancer.

This clonotype was found once. The chain employs TRBV14 and TRBJ2-1; no firm D call. The V end lost 0 bases, the J end lost 2 bases, and 14 bases lay between the germline ends. The CDR3 extends over 17 amino acids. The V gene's germline CDR1 is SGHDN and CDR2 FVKESK. The CDR3 DNA is TGTGCCAGCAGCCAAGATGGGCGGTTGAGCCCCTACAATGAGCAGTTCTTC. Its translation: CASSQDGRLSPYNEQFF.

This clonotype was counted many times. The chain carries TRBV15 and TRBJ2-7; TRBD2 matches at 7 bases. The CDR3 runs to 15 residues. Germline lookup yields CDR1 LNHNV and CDR2 YYDKDF (reference sequence). With V trimmed by 7 bases and J by 3 bases, 12 bases remained unmatched. DNA of the CDR3: TGTGCCACCACCAAGGGGAGGGAGGCCGTCTACGAGCAGTACTTC. Residues: CATTKGREAVYEQYF.

This clonotype was seen only a few times. This chain uses TRBV20-1 with TRBJ2-1; 11 bases are shared with TRBD2. CDR1 and CDR2 (germline): DFQATT, SNEGSKA (reference sequence). This CDR3 comprises 16 residues. The V segment lost 0 bases and the J segment 9 bases; nucleotides outside the gene matches: 10. In DNA, the CDR3 is TGCAGTGCTAGAGACGGATTAGCGGGAGGGCCGGGTGAGCAGTTCTTC. Protein sequence: CSARDGLAGGPGEQFF.

A single count supports this clonotype. V usage is TRBV4-2 and J usage is TRBJ2-3; 8 positions agree with TRBD2. This CDR3 contains 14 residues. CDR1 LGHNA and CDR2 YNFKEQ come from the germline V gene. Here the CDR3 reads CTGSQAGAPDTQYF. Here the CDR3 DNA reads TGTACCGGCAGCCAAGCGGGAGCTCCAGATACGCAGTATTTT.

Note on this clonotype: A much larger clone lies one base from this, so it may be a read error. The rearrangement links TRBV7-9 to TRBJ2-7; tentatively, D is TRBD2 (5 bases). The CDR3 extends over 13 amino acids. V gave up 6 bases and J gave up 0 bases, with 9 bases separating them. Germline V gives CDR1 SEHNR, CDR2 FQNEAQ (reference sequence). CDR3 sequence: CASSQLGSYEQYF. The CDR3, as DNA: TGTGCCAGCAGTCAACTAGGCTCCTACGAGCAGTACTTC.

This clonotype was picked up a small number of times. The chain uses TRBV4-2 and TRBJ2-7; 7 nucleotides agree with TRBD1. The V and J ends lost 3 bases and 6 bases, in that order; junction bases with no gene match: 2. Germline CDR1 is LGHNA and CDR2 is YNFKEQ. The CDR3 loop spans 12 amino acids. The DNA of the CDR3 is TGTGCCAGCAGCCATCCAGGGGGCGAGCAGTACTTC. Its translation is CASSHPGGEQYF.

Worth noting for this clonotype: This clone may be a read error of a much larger clone one base away. The chain has TRBV6-6 and TRBJ1-1; D unresolved. The germline V gene encodes CDR1 MNHNY and CDR2 SVGAGI (reference sequence). The CDR3 covers 16 residues. CDR3 amino acids: CASSSRTEIVNTVAFF. The CDR3, as DNA: TGTGCCAGCAGTTCCCGGACTGAAATCGTGAACACTGTAGCTTTCTTT.

V is TRBV20-1 and J is TRBJ2-5; 11 positions match TRBD1. CDR3 length equals 12 residues. The germline CDR1 and CDR2 sequences are DFQATT and SNEGSKA (reference sequence). V lost 5 bases, J lost 6 bases, and 2 bases stayed unmatched. The CDR3, as DNA: TGCAGTGCTGGGACAGGGGGAAAGACCCAGTACTTC. Translated: CSAGTGGKTQYF.

This sequence joins TRBV3-1 and TRBJ1-1; D unresolved. CDR1 and CDR2 (germline): LGHDT, YNNKEL (reference sequence). V was pared by 4 bases and J by 1 base, with 16 bases between. This CDR3 has 16 amino acids. Here the CDR3 DNA reads TGTGCCAGCAGCCCGGCGGGAGGGCACGCGAACACTGAAGCTTTCTTT. Protein product: CASSPAGGHANTEAFF.

The sample holds many counts of this clonotype. This rearrangement joins TRBV12-3 or TRBV12-4 to TRBJ1-1; D is uncertain. The CDR3 covers 13 residues. The germline V and J ends were trimmed by 5 bases and 0 bases, with 7 bases remaining between them. CDR3 region: CASSLIVNTEAFF. DNA of the CDR3: TGTGCCAGCAGTCTGATCGTGAACACTGAAGCTTTCTTT.

This clonotype was found many times. The J gene is TRBJ2-7, the V gene TRBV20-1, with 11 nucleotides matching TRBD2. The junction had 15 bases not matched to a gene; V was cut back by 2 bases and J by 0 bases. Looked up from germline, CDR1 is DFQATT and CDR2 is SNEGSKA (reference sequence). The CDR3 is 19 amino acids. The CDR3 DNA sequence: TGCAGTGCTAGATCCCCCAGTGTAGCGGGAGGGATAAGCTCCTACGAGCAGTACTTC. It yields the protein CSARSPSVAGGISSYEQYF.

The V gene is TRBV25-1, the J gene TRBJ1-2; D remains ambiguous. This CDR3 is built from 11 residues. Germline lookup yields CDR1 MGHDK and CDR2 SYGVNS. The V end lost 6 bases, the J end lost 2 bases, and 4 bases lay between the germline ends. CDR3 loop: CASSRNYGYTF. In DNA form, the CDR3 reads TGTGCCAGCAGCAGAAACTATGGCTACACCTTC.

The J gene is TRBJ2-1, the V gene TRBV3-1; 8 bases line up with TRBD2. V shed 0 bases, J shed 12 bases, and the junction held 10 bases outside the gene matches. In germline, CDR1 is LGHDT, CDR2 YNNKEL (reference sequence). This CDR3 has 15 residues. This CDR3 is CASSQDGSGTSVQFF. CDR3 DNA: TGTGCCAGCAGCCAAGACGGTAGCGGGACATCCGTGCAGTTCTTC.

This clonotype was recorded once. A much larger clonotype is one base distant, so this may be a read error. This likely comes from a read error, as the CDR3 has no conserved phenylalanine or tryptophan at its end. This sequence joins TRBV5-6 and TRBJ2-3; D is perhaps TRBD1 (5 bases). This CDR3 region has 15 residues. CDR1 SGHDT and CDR2 YYEEEE come from the germline V gene. Trimming took 5 bases from V and 6 from J, leaving 19 bases between them. The CDR3 sequence is CASSSLRGREDTQYS. CDR3 in DNA: TGTGCCAGCAGTTCCTTAAGGGGTAGAGAGGATACGCAGTATTCT.

Only a few counts were recorded for this clonotype. This chain links TRBV7-9 with TRBJ2-4, with D hard to call. CDR3 length: 19 residues. Germline lookup yields CDR1 SEHNR and CDR2 FQNEAQ (reference sequence). The ends were cut back, 10 bases at V and 3 bases at J, with 31 bases in the middle. The CDR3 sequence is CATTPLFSGPGFGKNIQYF. The CDR3 nucleotides are TGTGCCACAACCCCCCTTTTCTCAGGTCCCGGGTTTGGCAAAAACATTCAGTACTTC.

This clonotype was observed many times. The CDR3 spells CASRGTGYQPQHF. The CDR3 DNA is TGTGCCAGCAGGGGGACAGGGTATCAGCCCCAGCATTTT. This chain connects TRBV27 to TRBJ1-5; TRBD1 matches at 9 bases. Germline CDR1 and CDR2: MNHEY and SMNVEV (reference sequence). Unmatched junction bases numbered 2, after V lost 6 bases and J lost 5 bases. CDR3 size: 13 residues.

The V gene is TRBV24-1, the J gene TRBJ2-7, with 10 bases that match TRBD1. The CDR3 has 14 amino acids. V gave up 11 bases and J gave up 2 bases; unmatched junction bases: 8. Germline V gene sequence: CDR1 KGHDR, CDR2 SFDVKD. CDR3 amino acids: CAINIGTGAYEQYF. DNA of the CDR3: TGTGCCATCAATATCGGGACAGGGGCCTACGAGCAGTACTTC.

A word on this clonotype: One junction end disagrees with the germline gene, perhaps due to a read error. J is TRBJ1-1 and V is TRBV4-1, with D unclear. This CDR3 is 12 amino acids long. Germline-derived CDR1 and CDR2 are MGHRA and YSYEKL. CDR3 in amino acids: CASGHGRTEAFF. DNA for the CDR3: TGCGCCAGCGGCCACGGAAGGACTGAAGCTTTCTTT.

This clonotype was counted ten times or more. The rearrangement joins TRBV5-1 to TRBJ1-1; 9 nucleotides match TRBD1. This CDR3 has 15 amino acids. The junction had 8 bases not matched to a gene; V was cut back by 4 bases and J by 4 bases. Germline V gene data show CDR1 as SGHRS and CDR2 as YFSETQ. The CDR3 nucleotides read TGCGCCAGCAGCGCGAGACAGGGGGTCGGCACTGAAGCTTTCTTT. Translation: CASSARQGVGTEAFF.

This clonotype has a handful of counts. CDR3 sequence: CASSQVPGQAIFYEQYF. CDR3 nucleotide sequence: TGCGCCAGCAGCCAAGTACCCGGACAGGCGATTTTCTACGAGCAGTACTTC. The chain has TRBV4-1 and TRBJ2-7, with TRBD1 matching 7 bases. CDR1 is MGHRA and CDR2 is YSYEKL in the germline V gene. This CDR3 is built from 17 residues. V trimming: 1 base; J trimming: 3 bases; junction bases outside the gene matches: 12.

The CDR3 sequence is CASSLDSGRGDTEAFF. CDR3 DNA: TGTGCCAGCAGCTTGGATTCGGGAAGAGGGGACACTGAAGCTTTCTTT. The chain uses TRBV5-4 and TRBJ1-1, with D maybe TRBD1 (5 bases). V dropped 0 bases and J dropped 3 bases, with 15 bases sitting between them. Germline CDR1 is SGHNT and CDR2 is YYREEE (reference sequence). The CDR3 covers 16 residues.

The sample holds many counts of this clonotype. This sequence joins TRBV11-2 and TRBJ2-3; 8 bases match TRBD1. The junction had 6 bases not matched to a gene; V was cut back by 5 bases and J by 2 bases. Per the germline V gene, CDR1 is SGHAT and CDR2 is FQNNGV. The CDR3 spans 15 residues. CDR3 in amino acids: CASSPGQVPTDTQYF. CDR3 nucleotide sequence: TGTGCCAGCAGCCCGGGACAGGTCCCCACAGATACGCAGTATTTT.

This clonotype has only a few counts. This chain connects TRBV20-1 to TRBJ1-2; D remains unclear. CDR3 length: 13 residues. Germline V gene lookup returns CDR1 DFQATT and CDR2 SNEGSKA (reference sequence). Deletions cut 7 bases from V and 0 bases from J, with 12 bases between. The CDR3 DNA reads TGCAGTGTACGAAGGGCTTCTAACTATGGCTACACCTTC. Its protein product is CSVRRASNYGYTF.

The gene calls are TRBV7-2 and TRBJ2-2; tentative D call: TRBD1 (5 bases). The ends were cut back, 6 bases at V and 4 bases at J, with 12 bases in the middle. Germline V gene lookup returns CDR1 SGHTA and CDR2 FQGNSA. The CDR3 loop spans 14 amino acids. The CDR3 loop reads CASRAGPATGELFF. CDR3 DNA: TGTGCCAGCAGAGCAGGGCCAGCCACCGGGGAGCTGTTTTTT. The full variable domain, with the rest looked up from reference TRBV7-2 and TRBJ2-2, is GAGVSQSPSNKVTEKGKDVELRCDPISGHTALYWYRQSLGQGLEFLIYFQGNSAPDKSGLPSDRFSAERTGGSVSTLTIQRTQQEDSAVYLCASRAGPATGELFFGEGSRLTVL.

The chain is built from TRBV28 and TRBJ1-5; D is unclear. Trimming took 9 bases from V and 1 from J, leaving 25 bases between them. Germline CDR1 and CDR2: MDHEN and SYDVKM. The CDR3 runs 18 residues. The CDR3 DNA sequence: TGTGCCAGTCGAAATATGGGAGACAAAGCTCTAAGCAATCAGCCCCAGCATTTT. It yields the protein CASRNMGDKALSNQPQHF. The whole variable domain, filled in from reference TRBV28 and TRBJ1-5, reads DVKVTQSSRYLVKRTGEKVFLECVQDMDHENMFWYRQDPGLGLRLIYFSYDVKMKEKGDIPEGYSVSREKKERFSLILESASTNQTSMYLCASRNMGDKALSNQPQHFGDGTRLSIL.

This clonotype was picked up many times. The J gene is TRBJ1-4, the V gene TRBV7-2; 10 bases align to TRBD1. Trimming took 5 bases from V and 6 from J; bases not matched to a gene: 6. The CDR3 is 15 amino acids. Germline-derived CDR1 and CDR2 are SGHTA and FQGNSA. CDR3 in amino acids: CASSLAGTGDEKLFF. Here the CDR3 DNA reads TGTGCCAGCAGCCTCGCCGGGACAGGGGATGAAAAACTGTTTTTT.

About this clonotype: At one of its ends the junction is not consistent with the germline gene, which may arise from a read error. The chain's CDR3 is CAGSFRPGELFF. CDR3 DNA sequence: TGTGCCGGCAGCTTTAGGCCCGGGGAGCTGTTTTTT. The gene calls are TRBV7-8 and TRBJ2-2; D gene uncertain. The germline gives CDR1 SGHVS, CDR2 FQNEAQ. This CDR3 has 12 residues.